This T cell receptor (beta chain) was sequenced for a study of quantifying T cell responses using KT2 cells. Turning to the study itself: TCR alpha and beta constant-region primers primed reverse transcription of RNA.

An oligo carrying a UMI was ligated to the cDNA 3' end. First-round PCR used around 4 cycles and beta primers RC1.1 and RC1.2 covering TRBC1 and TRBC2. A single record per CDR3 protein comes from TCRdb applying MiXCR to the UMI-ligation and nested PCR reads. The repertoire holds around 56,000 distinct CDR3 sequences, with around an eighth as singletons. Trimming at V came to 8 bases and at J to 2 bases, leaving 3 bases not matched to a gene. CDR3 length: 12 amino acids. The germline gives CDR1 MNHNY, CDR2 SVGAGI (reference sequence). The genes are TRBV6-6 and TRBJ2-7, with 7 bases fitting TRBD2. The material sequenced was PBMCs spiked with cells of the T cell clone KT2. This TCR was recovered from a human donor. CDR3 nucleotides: TGTGCCAGCGGGGGGGGACCCTACGAGCAGTACTTC. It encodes CASGGGPYEQYF.